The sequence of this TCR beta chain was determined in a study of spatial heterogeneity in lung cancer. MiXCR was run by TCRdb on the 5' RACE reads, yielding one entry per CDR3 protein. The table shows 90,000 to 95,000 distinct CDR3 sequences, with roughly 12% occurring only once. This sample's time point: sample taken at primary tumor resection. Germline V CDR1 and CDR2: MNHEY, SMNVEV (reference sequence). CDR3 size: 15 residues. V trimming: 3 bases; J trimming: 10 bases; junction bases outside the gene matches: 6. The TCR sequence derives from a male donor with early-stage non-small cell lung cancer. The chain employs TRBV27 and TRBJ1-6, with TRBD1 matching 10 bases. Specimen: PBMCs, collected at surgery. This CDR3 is CASSFRDRGHSPLHF. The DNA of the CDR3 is TGTGCCAGCAGTTTTAGGGACAGGGGACACTCACCCCTCCACTTT.